The entry below describes one T cell receptor beta chain. Its target antigen remains unknown. At one end the junction does not follow the germline gene, possibly because of a read error. Systemically healthy Caucasian individuals from Russia, around 39 in total and aged roughly 6 to 90 years, were included as donors. Around 9.8 milliliters of peripheral blood were collected from each donor into EDTA-treated Vacutainer tubes. PBMCs were isolated by Ficoll-Paque density-gradient centrifugation, with at least 7 million obtained per sample. Trizol reagent was used to extract total RNA from the PBMCs, yielding at least 5.5 micrograms per sample. Naive CD45RAhigh/CD27high T cell percentages were measured by flow cytometry on a PBMC aliquot from every donor. The CDR3 measures 17 amino acids from cysteine to phenylalanine. The DNA shown is the 51-base CDR3, in frame from base 1. According to the germline V gene, CDR1 reads SGHTA and CDR2 reads FQGNSA.

The protocol used for the library was 5' RACE. TCRdb lists the instrument as Illumina HiSeq 2500. A second PCR of roughly 7 to 12 cycles was run with a J-beta primer mix and a sample-barcoded 5' primer. A template-switch 5' adaptor carrying 12 random nucleotides introduced a unique molecular identifier onto each TCR beta cDNA molecule. Each sample yielded at least 2.5 million CDR3-containing paired-end reads. First-strand cDNA was synthesized from all RNA with the Mint cDNA synthesis kit, primed by a TRBC-specific oligonucleotide. Following uracil-DNA glycosylase treatment, all cDNA underwent a first 18-cycle PCR with the universal primers M1SS and BC2_uni_R. Concerning the study's data processing: For normalization, 1 million high-quality reads were randomly selected from each sample, with every read carrying a distinct molecular identifier. Instead of being binned into consensus sequences, reads that shared molecular identifiers were thrown out. MiTCR, with a Q25 quality threshold and the strictest error-elimination algorithm, was used for CDR3 identification, clonotype clustering and error correction. A nonparametric unseen species model with Euler transformation was used to estimate a lower bound on total TCR beta diversity. In-frame beta chains were kept once TCRdb had trimmed the public reads at Q25 with fastp and called clones with MiXCR. All rows with the same CDR3 protein become a single entry with the most common DNA and genes. The V and J calls follow TCRdb's processing rather than the paper's. This sample gives some 890,000 distinct CDR3 sequences in total; approximately 32% of them show up just once. The ten biggest clones cover 10% to 13% of the sample.

This specimen comes from a study of blood T cells in healthy people across ages (dated by TCRdb to 2015 to 2017). Concerning the study at large: In model experiments, template switching captured roughly one uniquely barcoded TCR beta cDNA molecule for every two T cells. To track age-related changes in TCR beta repertoire diversity, the study relied on deep sequencing normalized with unique cDNA molecular identifiers. The study analyzed two additional independent replicas of 1 million unique cDNA reads from the same blood draw for two donors, one aged 18 to 30 and one aged 80 or older. The donors were split into four age groups: young (average around 15 years), middle-aged (roughly 40), aged (about 62) and long-lived (more than 80). General conclusions and limits of the study: Compared with the aged group, more naive CD4+ T cells, fewer expanded clones and increased TCR diversity were shown by the long-lived group, suggesting age selection. Estimates of total diversity from one million sequenced T cells were regarded as lower bounds and underestimates. As age increased, observed TCR beta diversity per million T cells dropped in a roughly linear way, and a significant reduction was already evident by age around 41. Observed TCR beta diversity correlated strongly with the percentage of naive T cells measured by flow cytometry. Because profiling used bulk unsorted PBMCs, naive and antigen-experienced compartments could not be compared conclusively. Because the CMV infection status of the donors was unknown, age-related changes in expanded clonotypes may potentially have been confounded.

These data were likewise used in another study, on T cells of mothers and their children. The second study also describes: Donors were nine systemically healthy Caucasian individuals: three mothers and their six children. cDNA synthesis consumed the entire amount of extracted RNA, loaded at about 1.5 ug RNA in each 15 ul reaction. In the second PCR, sample barcodes and 2-4 random nucleotides were introduced via the M1S primer. More than 8 million TCR beta CDR3 reads were obtained from each mother, and roughly 3.1 million reads were obtained from each child. TCR recombination output is similarly shaped by thymic selection in related and unrelated pairs, with a minor effect exerted by inherited differences. Normalized repertoire overlap was always found to be slightly, but never significantly, higher in related mother-child pairs than in unrelated mother-child pairs. No persistent microchimeric T cell clones were detected, at a sensitivity of about 100 clones per million clonotypes. To look for features that set related mother-child pairs apart from unrelated individuals, the researchers ran deep NGS to compare the TCR beta repertoires of mothers and children. The mean age was approximately 41 +/- 4 years for the mothers and 11 +/- 4 years for the children. Libraries were sequenced on Illumina HiSeq 2000 with 100+100 nt paired-end reads after adapter ligation with NEBNext reagents. Mother and child libraries were prepared a month apart and sequenced in separate runs to prevent cross-contamination. Between roughly 500,000 and 2,300,000 distinct TCR beta clonotypes were identified per donor. Naive TCR beta clonotypes were estimated from low-frequency clonotypes matched to each donor's FACS-determined naive share, without sorting.

The source is a woman in her 40s in good health. The chain employs TRBV7-2 and TRBJ2-7, and perhaps TRBD2 as D gene, on 6 matching bases. The sample comprised blood. The nucleotide sequence is given as TGTGCCGGCAGCTTAAAAGTAGCGGCGGAGGTGACCTACGAGCAGTACTTC. Its amino acids are CAGSLKVAAEVTYEQYF. Full variable domain (CDR3 extended with the reference TRBV7-2 and TRBJ2-7 proteins): GAGVSQSPSNKVTEKGKDVELRCDPISGHTALYWYRQSLGQGLEFLIYFQGNSAPDKSGLPSDRFSAERTGGSVSTLTIQRTQQEDSAVYLCAGSLKVAAEVTYEQYFGPGTRLTVT.